One sample yielded the 5 T cell receptor beta chains listed below, sequenced in a study of T cells after yellow fever vaccination. From the 5' RACE reads, TCRdb called clonotypes with MiXCR, one entry per CDR3 protein. The sample comprises 300,000 or so distinct CDR3 sequences, over 10% of which are singletons, and roughly 0.5% rests with the top ten. Source: CD4+ T cells sorted from PBMCs, taken 45 days after the yellow fever booster vaccination. The receptors were sampled from a young man who received the YFV17D yellow fever vaccine.

The V gene is TRBV5-1, the J gene TRBJ1-4, with D possibly being TRBD1 (5 bases). Germline assignment: CDR1 SGHRS and CDR2 YFSETQ. The V and J ends lost 4 bases and 1 base respectively, with 8 bases between them. CDR3 length: 14 amino acids. The CDR3 region is CASSPGGTNEKLFF. For the CDR3, the DNA is TGCGCCAGCAGCCCGGGGGGAACTAATGAAAAACTGTTTTTT.

The gene calls are TRBV25-1 and TRBJ2-2; D call uncertain. The CDR3 contains 17 residues. V was pared by 10 bases and J by 1 base, with 22 bases between. Germline V lookup: CDR1 MGHDK, CDR2 SYGVNS. This CDR3 reads CAIRPTDDKLNTGELFF. Here the CDR3 DNA reads TGTGCCATCAGGCCGACGGACGACAAACTGAACACCGGGGAGCTGTTTTTT.

This clonotype was detected ten times or more. This chain joins TRBV6-5 and TRBJ2-6; 8 bases align to TRBD1. This CDR3 has 19 amino acids. After removal of 6 bases from V and 0 bases from J, the junction contained 13 bases not matched to a gene. CDR1 is MNHEY, CDR2 SVGAGI, per germline. As DNA, the CDR3 is TGTGCCAGCAGGTTAACATCAGGGGGCCTTCTCTCTGGGGCCAACGTCCTGACTTTC. Protein sequence: CASRLTSGGLLSGANVLTF.

This chain uses TRBV3-1 with TRBJ2-1; the match to TRBD2 covers 8 bases. The trim removed 7 bases at V and 12 bases at J, leaving 8 bases unmatched. CDR3 length: 12 amino acids. Germline CDR1 and CDR2: LGHDT and YNNKEL (reference sequence). The CDR3 DNA reads as TGTGCCAGCATCCCCAGCGGGAGCGGGCAGTTCTTC. Translating gives CASIPSGSGQFF.

The chain links TRBV20-1 to TRBJ2-5; perhaps TRBD1 as D (6 bases). This CDR3 region has 13 residues. V gave up 7 bases and J gave up 3 bases, with 15 bases separating them. Germline assignment: CDR1 DFQATT and CDR2 SNEGSKA (reference sequence). The CDR3 loop is CSGSPAGEETQYF. Here the CDR3 DNA reads TGCAGTGGGAGTCCGGCAGGGGAAGAGACCCAGTACTTC.